The 31 T cell receptor beta chains in this list originate from one sample, sequenced in a study of cytomegalovirus exposure and HLA in healthy donors. The PCR contained 60 Vbeta and 13 Jbeta primers. TCRdb's copy holds only in-frame clones and misses some; the assay was immunoSEQ multiplex PCR. Of approximately 140,000 clones detected, 50% to 75% appear once; the ten largest clones hold 6% to 8.5%. The source material was PBMCs. The receptor source for this set is a woman aged 60-75 years in good health and CMV-seropositive.

The rearrangement joins TRBV19 to TRBJ1-3; the D is unclear. The CDR3 is made up of 15 amino acids. The V end was cut by 4 bases, the J end by 0 bases, with 10 bases between. Germline V lookup: CDR1 LNHDA, CDR2 SQIVND (reference sequence). CDR3 in amino acids: CASSTFGGSGNTIYF. CDR3 DNA: TGTGCCAGTAGTACCTTCGGCGGCTCTGGAAACACCATATATTTT.

The chain combines TRBV6-1 with TRBJ1-3, with D unclear. The CDR3 spans 15 residues. The ends were cut back, 0 bases at V and 2 bases at J, with 8 bases in the middle. Per the germline V gene, CDR1 is MNHNS and CDR2 is SASEGT. Written as DNA, the CDR3 is TGTGCCAGCAGTGAAGCGGCAGTAACTGGAAACACCATATATTTT. Amino acids: CASSEAAVTGNTIYF.

This chain links TRBV18 with TRBJ1-2; D ambiguous. Per germline, CDR1 KGHSH and CDR2 LQKENI. Trimming took 6 bases from V and 1 from J, leaving 6 bases between them. The CDR3 is 12 amino acids. CDR3 in amino acids: CASSASNYGYTF. Written as DNA, the CDR3 is TGTGCCAGCTCGGCCAGTAACTATGGCTACACCTTC.

With regard to this clone: At one of its ends the junction is not consistent with the germline gene, which may arise from a read error. This rearrangement joins TRBV7-7 to TRBJ1-3; a possible D gene is TRBD1 (5 bases). The CDR3 is 14 amino acids. In germline, CDR1 is SSHAT, CDR2 FNYEAQ (reference sequence). The CDR3 nucleotides read TGTGCTAGCAGCTCAGGGTCCCCTGGAAACACCATATATTTT. Its protein product is CASSSGSPGNTIYF.

The chain is built from TRBV7-2 and TRBJ1-4, with TRBD1 matching 9 bases. The CDR3 contains 14 residues. The germline V gene encodes CDR1 SGHTA and CDR2 FQGNSA. Losses at the gene ends were 5 bases for V and 6 bases for J; bases not matched to a gene: 4. This CDR3 reads CASSRRTGDEKLFF. The CDR3, as DNA: TGTGCCAGCAGCCGGCGGACAGGGGATGAAAAACTGTTTTTT.

In this sample, this clone turned up a few times. J is TRBJ2-5 and V is TRBV27; TRBD2 agrees at 7 bases. V shed 5 bases and J 5 bases; nucleotides not matched to a gene: 11. Germline V gives CDR1 MNHEY, CDR2 SMNVEV (reference sequence). The CDR3 spans 15 residues. Here the CDR3 DNA reads TGTGCCAGCAGTCGGAAGCGGGATTCGGGGGAGACCCAGTACTTC. Translating gives CASSRKRDSGETQYF.

This clone was detected only once. The rearrangement joins TRBV5-1 to TRBJ2-7, with a tentative D call TRBD1 (5 bases). V lost 2 bases to trimming and J lost 2 bases, with 11 bases between them. Germline V lookup: CDR1 SGHRS, CDR2 YFSETQ. This CDR3 is built from 14 residues. CDR3 loop: CASSFQGDTYEQYF. CDR3 in DNA: TGCGCCAGCAGCTTTCAGGGCGATACCTACGAGCAGTACTTC.

A single count supports this clone. CDR3 DNA sequence: TGTGCCAGCAGCCAAATCTTCCCCCTCGGGAGCCGAGCGAACACACTTTACGAGCAGTACTTC. Its protein product is CASSQIFPLGSRANTLYEQYF. V usage is TRBV14 and J usage is TRBJ2-7, with D possibly matching TRBD2 (6 bases). The germline gives CDR1 SGHDN, CDR2 FVKESK. V dropped 2 bases and J dropped 4 bases, with 33 bases sitting between them. The CDR3 covers 21 residues.

J is TRBJ2-1 and V is TRBV5-6; D not certain. Trimming cost V 1 base and J 0 bases, with 8 bases left between them. This CDR3 has 15 amino acids. The germline gives CDR1 SGHDT, CDR2 YYEEEE. CDR3 sequence reads: CASSLISSSYNEQFF. The CDR3 DNA sequence: TGTGCCAGCAGCTTGATATCCTCCTCCTACAATGAGCAGTTCTTC.

The genes are TRBV4-1 and TRBJ2-7; D not resolved. V gave up 0 bases and J gave up 3 bases, with 6 bases separating them. The CDR3 length is 13 residues. Germline loops: CDR1 MGHRA, CDR2 YSYEKL. CDR3: CASSQDQLYEQYF. The DNA of the CDR3 is TGCGCCAGCAGCCAAGATCAACTCTACGAGCAGTACTTC.

The V call is TRBV7-2, the J call TRBJ2-4; D possibly corresponds to TRBD1 (5 bases). Trimming removed 1 base at V and 9 bases at J, with 13 bases between. The CDR3 has 14 amino acids. Looked up from germline, CDR1 is SGHTA and CDR2 is FQGNSA. The CDR3 sequence: CASSLVRQSGIQYF. The CDR3 DNA is TGTGCCAGCAGCTTAGTGCGACAGTCGGGCATTCAGTACTTC. The whole variable domain, filled in from reference TRBV7-2 and TRBJ2-4, reads GAGVSQSPSNKVTEKGKDVELRCDPISGHTALYWYRQSLGQGLEFLIYFQGNSAPDKSGLPSDRFSAERTGGSVSTLTIQRTQQEDSAVYLCASSLVRQSGIQYFGAGTRLSVL.

This chain connects TRBV14 to TRBJ2-7, with D possibly being TRBD1 (5 bases). V was cut by 1 base and J by 2 bases, with 21 bases left in between. The CDR3 is made up of 18 amino acids. Per the germline V gene, CDR1 is SGHDN and CDR2 is FVKESK. In nucleotides, the CDR3 is TGTGCCAGCAGCCAAGGAAAGACCACAGGTTACTTCGCCTACGAGCAGTACTTC. It yields the protein CASSQGKTTGYFAYEQYF.

This chain connects TRBV28 to TRBJ1-5, with TRBD1 as a possible D gene (6 bases). V gave up 2 bases and J gave up 1 base, with 9 bases separating them. The germline V gene encodes CDR1 MDHEN and CDR2 SYDVKM. The CDR3 sequence is 15 residues long. In nucleotides, the CDR3 is TGTGCCAGCAGTTTACGGGGGGGCAGCAATCAGCCCCAGCATTTT. It specifies CASSLRGGSNQPQHF.

V usage is TRBV28 and J usage is TRBJ2-3, with no clear D. The V end lost 6 bases, the J end lost 0 bases, and 7 bases lay between the germline ends. The length of the CDR3 is 13 residues. Germline V gene data show CDR1 as MDHEN and CDR2 as SYDVKM. The chain's CDR3 is CASRYQSTDTQYF. CDR3 sequence (DNA): TGTGCCAGCAGGTACCAGAGCACAGATACGCAGTATTTT.

The chain joins TRBV30 to TRBJ2-7, with 7 bases lining up with TRBD2. The CDR3 has 14 amino acids. Looked up from germline, CDR1 is GTSNPN and CDR2 is SVGIG (reference sequence). The V gene end was trimmed by 0 bases and the J gene end by 5 bases; junction bases not matched to a gene: 7. The CDR3 nucleotides read TGTGCCTGGAGTGTACTTGTTAGCGGGCACGAGCAGTACTTC. It translates to CAWSVLVSGHEQYF.

The chain combines TRBV9 with TRBJ2-2; the match to TRBD2 covers 8 bases. With V trimmed by 0 bases and J by 5 bases, 9 bases remained unmatched. Per the germline V gene, CDR1 is SGDLS and CDR2 is YYNGEE. CDR3 size: 17 residues. The CDR3 nucleotides read TGTGCCAGCAGCGTAGGGCCGAGCGGGAGCGGTACCGGGGAGCTGTTTTTT. Translation gives CASSVGPSGSGTGELFF.

This sequence joins TRBV5-1 and TRBJ1-4; D remains unclear. From germline, CDR1 is SGHRS and CDR2 YFSETQ. There are 16 residues in the CDR3. Deletions cut 2 bases from V and 0 bases from J, with 11 bases between. The CDR3 protein is CASSFGLLATNEKLFF. The CDR3 DNA follows: TGCGCCAGCAGCTTCGGTCTGCTTGCAACTAATGAAAAACTGTTTTTT.

This clone was seen more than once but under ten times. This sequence joins TRBV18 and TRBJ2-1; D is possibly TRBD2 (6 bases). The CDR3 runs to 15 residues. V dropped 6 bases and J dropped 0 bases, with 12 bases sitting between them. CDR1 and CDR2 from the germline V gene are KGHSH and LQKENI. The CDR3 nucleotides are TGTGCCAGCTCCAACGGGGGTAGCTCCTACAATGAGCAGTTCTTC. Its protein product is CASSNGGSSYNEQFF.

The chain employs TRBV28 and TRBJ1-2, with D perhaps matching TRBD1 (6 bases). Trimming took off 7 bases at V and 8 bases at J, with 29 bases between the two ends. CDR1 MDHEN and CDR2 SYDVKM come from the germline V gene. The CDR3 is made up of 17 amino acids. CDR3 region: CASTNPGAGRAVWGYTF. CDR3 nucleotide sequence: TGTGCCAGCACGAACCCAGGGGCAGGACGGGCTGTATGGGGCTACACCTTC.

V usage is TRBV6-5 and J usage is TRBJ1-1; D not certain. The CDR3 extends over 14 amino acids. Germline CDR1 MNHEY, CDR2 SVGAGI. The V end lost 5 bases, the J end lost 1 base, and 11 bases lay between the germline ends. The CDR3 is CASSPYEGNTEAFF. The CDR3 nucleotides are TGTGCCAGCAGTCCATATGAGGGGAACACTGAAGCTTTCTTT.

About this clone itself: At one end the junction does not follow the germline gene, possibly because of a read error. The rearrangement joins TRBV7-7 to TRBJ2-5; the match to TRBD2 covers 7 bases. CDR1 and CDR2 from the germline V gene are SSHAT and FNYEAQ (reference sequence). The CDR3 is 16 amino acids. As DNA, the CDR3 is TGTGCTAGCAGCTCTTCCATGGGGGAGGGCTTCGGGACCCAGTACTTC. Protein product: CASSSSMGEGFGTQYF. Drawing the rest from reference TRBV7-7 and TRBJ2-5, the complete variable domain is GAGVSQSPRYKVTKRGQDVTLRCDPISSHATLYWYQQALGQGPEFLTYFNYEAQPDKSGLPSDRFSAERPEGSISTLTIQRTEQRDSAMYRCASSSSMGEGFGTQYFGPGTRLLVL.

The V and J genes are TRBV28 and TRBJ1-2; a weak D match, TRBD1 (5 bases). The ends were cut back, 1 base at V and 2 bases at J, with 11 bases in the middle. Germline V lookup: CDR1 MDHEN, CDR2 SYDVKM. The CDR3 extends over 15 amino acids. The CDR3 DNA reads TGTGCCAGCAGTTTATCCGGGGGTGAAAACTATGGCTACACCTTC. It translates to CASSLSGGENYGYTF.

This chain uses TRBV5-1 with TRBJ2-7; 10 nucleotides line up with TRBD2. V lost 4 bases to trimming and J lost 2 bases; unmatched junction nucleotides: 9. Germline V gives CDR1 SGHRS, CDR2 YFSETQ. This CDR3 has 16 residues. The DNA of the CDR3 is TGCGCCAGCAGCAGCGGGACTAGCGTGGGCACCTACGAGCAGTACTTC. Protein sequence: CASSSGTSVGTYEQYF. Supplemented by reference TRBV5-1 and TRBJ2-7, the full variable domain reads KAGVTQTPRYLIKTRGQQVTLSCSPISGHRSVSWYQQTPGQGLQFLFEYFSETQRNKGNFPGRFSGRQFSNSRSEMNVSTLELGDSALYLCASSSGTSVGTYEQYFGPGTRLTVT.

The chain links TRBV2 to TRBJ2-7; 9 bases align to TRBD2. The CDR3 sequence is 17 residues long. V shed 0 bases and J 0 bases; nucleotides not matched to a gene: 6. Germline values: CDR1 SNHLY, CDR2 FYNNEI. CDR3 residues: CASSEARLAASSYEQYF. The CDR3 bases are TGTGCCAGCAGTGAAGCGAGACTAGCGGCAAGCTCCTACGAGCAGTACTTC.

The rearrangement uses TRBV6-1 and TRBJ2-3, with 7 bases that match TRBD2. From germline, CDR1 is MNHNS and CDR2 SASEGT. With V trimmed by 0 bases and J by 9 bases, 6 bases remained unmatched. This CDR3 has 14 residues. CDR3 sequence (DNA): TGTGCCAGCAGTGAAGCTTGGGACTATGGCACGCAGTATTTT. It is translated as CASSEAWDYGTQYF.

The rearrangement uses TRBV5-4 and TRBJ2-5; 11 bases map to TRBD2. The CDR3 is made up of 16 amino acids. V shed 2 bases, J shed 1 base, and the junction held 4 bases outside the gene matches. Germline CDR1 reads SGHNT; CDR2 reads YYREEE (reference sequence). The CDR3 sequence: CASSFLLAGGQETQYF. CDR3 DNA sequence: TGTGCCAGCAGCTTTCTCCTAGCGGGAGGCCAAGAGACCCAGTACTTC.

The V gene is TRBV5-1, the J gene TRBJ2-1; possible D gene TRBD2, 6 bases. CDR1 SGHRS and CDR2 YFSETQ come from the germline V gene. This CDR3 has 14 amino acids. The ends were cut back, 0 bases at V and 7 bases at J, with 11 bases in the middle. DNA of the CDR3: TGCGCCAGCAGCTTGGCGGGAGTCGGAAATGAGCAGTTCTTC. Translating gives CASSLAGVGNEQFF.

The gene calls are TRBV9 and TRBJ2-1; 9 positions agree with TRBD2. This CDR3 has 15 amino acids. Trimming took 4 bases from V and 2 from J; bases not matched to a gene: 4. Germline CDR1 is SGDLS and CDR2 is YYNGEE. The CDR3 bases are TGTGCCAGCAGCCCGGCTAGCGGGACCTACAATGAGCAGTTCTTC. Translation: CASSPASGTYNEQFF.

This clone was counted a few times. CDR3 sequence (DNA): TGTGCCAGCAGCCTTAGAGCGGGAGGAACAGATACGCAGTATTTT. This encodes CASSLRAGGTDTQYF. The chain recombines TRBV6-5 with TRBJ2-3, with 9 bases fitting TRBD2. CDR3 length: 15 amino acids. Trimming took 6 bases from V and 3 from J; bases not matched to a gene: 7. Germline V gene sequence: CDR1 MNHEY, CDR2 SVGAGI.

This clone was picked up a small number of times. The chain combines TRBV7-2 with TRBJ2-1; 10 bases are a match to TRBD2. Germline CDR1 reads SGHTA; CDR2 reads FQGNSA. The J segment lost 8 bases and the V segment lost 1 base, leaving 8 bases of the junction unmatched. There are 16 residues in the CDR3. As DNA, the CDR3 is TGTGCCAGCAGCTTAGTTCCCCTAGCGGGAGCTTATGAGCAGTTCTTC. Amino acids: CASSLVPLAGAYEQFF.

The V and J genes are TRBV28 and TRBJ1-2; TRBD1 agrees at 7 bases. The CDR3 is 15 residues long. Germline V gene lookup returns CDR1 MDHEN and CDR2 SYDVKM. With V trimmed by 6 bases and J by 0 bases, 7 bases remained unmatched. The CDR3 loop is CASSFGQAANYGYTF. The CDR3 nucleotides read TGTGCCAGCAGCTTCGGACAGGCCGCTAACTATGGCTACACCTTC.